This TCR beta chain was sequenced during a study of cytomegalovirus exposure and HLA in healthy donors. In the study overall: When 350 to 500 donors were genotyped, around 77% of them were found to fall in the Caucasian-associated ancestry cluster. Points from the study as a whole: The authors reported that TCR beta sequences could predict HLA-A and HLA-B alleles. These predictions were accurate for most subjects in the first cohort. Diagnosis of cytomegalovirus status made by the classifier reportedly showed high specificity and sensitivity. Later analysis identified around 15,000 TCR beta sequences associated with HLA alleles, using a false discovery rate threshold of 0.05.

This clone came up once. The antigen is undetermined. The PCR was carried out with 60 Vbeta primers and 13 Jbeta primers. Assay: immunoSEQ multiplex PCR; the TCRdb copy retains only in-frame clones and omits some. Among tens of thousands of clones listed, more than 65% were seen once. Specimen: PBMCs. The sequence came from a man aged 25-45 years in good health and CMV-seronegative.

The CDR3 spells CASSMTGPGELFF. The CDR3 region has the DNA TGTGCCAGCAGTATGACAGGTCCCGGGGAGCTGTTTTTT. The rearrangement joins TRBV27 to TRBJ2-2; D may be TRBD1 (6 bases). The CDR3 length is 13 residues. CDR1 is MNHEY, CDR2 SMNVEV, per germline (reference sequence). V was clipped by 5 bases and J by 6 bases, with 10 bases between them.